This T cell receptor (beta chain) was sequenced during a study of blood T cell repertoires in COVID-19 (dated by TCRdb to 2018 to 2020). Regarding the complete study: Samples covering the acute and convalescent phases of COVID-19 were provided by collaborators in the United States, Italy and Spain. A de-identified subject ID, COVID-19 status, age in years and sex were almost always included in the sample metadata. The samples were drawn from the first 160 participants of the ongoing ImmuneRACE study and from 950 to 1,500 subjects provided by 6 global collaborators. Deeply sampled blood TCRbeta repertoires from subjects exposed to, actively infected with, or recovered from COVID-19 were included in the dataset. The repertoires were released in a freely available public database meant as a resource for research on the immune response to SARS-CoV-2. Where available, HLA class I and class II types were obtained from metadata supplied by the sample provider rather than from assay-based typing. The material from the prospective study consisted of cDNA or gDNA derived from T cells, B-cell-depleted T cells, or PBMCs.

The CDR3 sequence holds 16 residues, the cysteine and phenylalanine included. CDR3 DNA only is kept here, 48 bases in frame from base 1. The germline V gene specifies KGHSH as CDR1 and LQKENI as CDR2. V and J lose 3 bases and 1 base, and a span of 13 bases separates them. TCRbeta CDR3 regions were amplified from genomic DNA using the immunoSEQ Assay, a bias-controlled multiplex PCR. The paper's data handling went like this. The number of nucleated cells in each sample was estimated from the amplification of reference gene primers within the assay. To quantify the absolute abundance of each unique TCRbeta CDR3 rearrangement, sequence reads were collapsed and filtered. For each sample, productive Simpson clonality was calculated as the square root of Simpson's diversity index over productive rearrangements. TCRdb obtained this table from immuneACCESS and retained in-frame rearrangements with V and J assigned. These tables miss some clones; where compared with another copy, unresolved V genes account for less than half of the shortfall, and the remainder is unexplained. The DNA gave D and trimming, while V, J and clone size come from that table. Across this sample there are 60,000 to 70,000 clones, with around 80% seen only once. Roughly 14% of the sample is taken by the ten largest.

Whole blood was collected in K2EDTA tubes by collaborating institutions according to the institutions' own protocols. For TCRbeta analysis, collaborators shipped samples in one of three forms: frozen whole blood, isolated PBMCs, or DNA extracted from either of those sample types. Study-wide findings and limitations: How much clinical and demographic metadata was included differed by source and by participant, and the metadata was provided uncurated.

In the case of this clone: The target of this receptor is not known. No base quality values were provided; no much bigger clone lies one nucleotide off.

This TCR came from a man at least 80 years old with acute or convalescent COVID-19. The rearranged chain carries TRBV18 and TRBJ1-5, with no confident D gene call. Sequencing input: peripheral blood. Read as DNA, the sequence is TGTGCCAGCTCACCGGCGGGAATAGCGAGCAATCAGCCCCAGCATTTT. Its protein reads: CASSPAGIASNQPQHF.